Shown below are 31 T cell receptor beta chains from a single sample sequenced in a study of blood T cell repertoires in COVID-19. Assay used: immunoSEQ multiplex PCR; TCRdb lists only in-frame clones, some missing. The profile covers approximately 300,000 clones, with around 83% appearing a single time and about 1.2% taken by the ten largest. Specimen: peripheral blood. These receptors came from a woman between 45 and 65 years old with acute or convalescent COVID-19.

The V call is TRBV7-2, the J call TRBJ2-3; D unresolved. The CDR3 spans 13 residues. Deletions cut 3 bases from V and 4 bases from J, with 8 bases between. Germline V gives CDR1 SGHTA, CDR2 FQGNSA. Here the CDR3 DNA reads TGTGCCAGCAGCTTCTCTATATCAGATACGCAGTATTTT. Translation gives CASSFSISDTQYF. Full variable domain (outside the CDR3, taken from reference TRBV7-2 and TRBJ2-3): GAGVSQSPSNKVTEKGKDVELRCDPISGHTALYWYRQSLGQGLEFLIYFQGNSAPDKSGLPSDRFSAERTGGSVSTLTIQRTQQEDSAVYLCASSFSISDTQYFGPGTRLTVL.

The chain combines TRBV7-2 with TRBJ1-5; D not certain. V shed 5 bases and J shed 4 bases, with 6 bases lying between them. Germline-derived CDR1 and CDR2 are SGHTA and FQGNSA. This CDR3 has 12 residues. The CDR3: CASSRDNQPQHF. The DNA for the CDR3 is TGTGCCAGCAGCCGCGATAATCAGCCCCAGCATTTT. Using reference TRBV7-2 and TRBJ1-5 for the parts outside the CDR3, the full variable domain is GAGVSQSPSNKVTEKGKDVELRCDPISGHTALYWYRQSLGQGLEFLIYFQGNSAPDKSGLPSDRFSAERTGGSVSTLTIQRTQQEDSAVYLCASSRDNQPQHFGDGTRLSIL.

Comment on this clone: This same CDR3 is encoded by further DNA sequences in the sample. The chain uses TRBV9 and TRBJ1-1, with TRBD1 matching over 9 bases. This CDR3 has 14 residues. V lost 3 bases, J lost 4 bases, and 4 bases stayed unmatched. Germline assignment: CDR1 SGDLS and CDR2 YYNGEE. The CDR3 spells CASSARQGGTEAFF. CDR3 bases: TGTGCCAGCAGCGCTAGACAGGGGGGCACTGAAGCTTTCTTT.

V gene TRBV2 combines with J gene TRBJ1-2; D possibly corresponds to TRBD1 (5 bases). V shed 5 bases and J shed 4 bases, with 11 bases lying between them. The CDR3 consists of 13 residues. The germline V gene encodes CDR1 SNHLY and CDR2 FYNNEI. As DNA, the CDR3 is TGTGCCAGCAGTAGGGGTGTGGGCTATGGCTACACCTTC. As protein: CASSRGVGYGYTF.

The chain is built from TRBV9 and TRBJ2-5; 7 bases are shared with TRBD2. There are 15 residues in the CDR3. Germline-derived CDR1 and CDR2 are SGDLS and YYNGEE. Losses at the gene ends were 3 bases for V and 4 bases for J; bases not matched to a gene: 9. CDR3 sequence: CASSGPPGLTETQYF. The CDR3 DNA reads as TGTGCCAGCAGCGGACCCCCGGGACTAACAGAGACCCAGTACTTC. Supplemented by reference TRBV9 and TRBJ2-5, the full variable domain reads DSGVTQTPKHLITATGQRVTLRCSPRSGDLSVYWYQQSLDQGLQFLIQYYNGEERAKGNILERFSAQQFPDLHSELNLSSLELGDSALYFCASSGPPGLTETQYFGPGTRLLVL.

The V call is TRBV30, the J call TRBJ2-1; 7 nucleotides match TRBD2. The J segment lost 0 bases and the V segment lost 5 bases, leaving 7 bases of the junction unmatched. Looked up from germline, CDR1 is GTSNPN and CDR2 is SVGIG (reference sequence). This CDR3 has 15 residues. Here the CDR3 DNA reads TGTGCCTGGTCCGCGGGGGAAGCCTCCTACAATGAGCAGTTCTTC. Translation gives CAWSAGEASYNEQFF.

This sequence joins TRBV7-8 and TRBJ2-1, with a weak D call TRBD2 (6 bases). The CDR3 has 14 residues. Trimming removed 1 base from V and 7 bases from J, with 11 bases in between. Germline V CDR1 and CDR2: SGHVS, FQNEAQ. The CDR3 loop reads CASSLGGRHNEQFF. DNA for the CDR3: TGTGCCAGCAGCTTAGGAGGGAGGCATAATGAGCAGTTCTTC.

This clone showed up just a few times. The chain combines TRBV12-5 with TRBJ1-5, with 8 bases fitting TRBD1. V shed 6 bases and J 5 bases; nucleotides not matched to a gene: 6. Germline CDR1 and CDR2: LGHNT and FRNRAP. The CDR3 sequence is 14 residues long. CDR3 amino acids: CASGPGQGDQPQHF. In nucleotides, the CDR3 is TGTGCTAGTGGCCCAGGACAGGGAGATCAGCCCCAGCATTTT.

The chain joins TRBV6-4 to TRBJ2-3; the match to TRBD1 covers 10 bases. The germline V gene has CDR1 MRHNA and CDR2 SNTAGT. Trimming cost V 4 bases and J 3 bases; bases outside gene matches: 4. This CDR3 spans 15 amino acids. This CDR3 is CASSGGTGDTDTQYF. DNA of the CDR3: TGTGCCAGCAGTGGCGGGACAGGGGATACAGATACGCAGTATTTT.

This chain connects TRBV3-1 (or the pseudogene TRBV3-2) to TRBJ1-1; tentative D call: TRBD1 (5 bases). The length of the CDR3 is 14 residues. V was cut by 3 bases and J by 7 bases, with 15 bases left in between. CDR1 and CDR2 from the germline V gene are LGHDT and YNNKEL (reference sequence). The CDR3 DNA sequence: TGTGCCAGCAGCCAGGGGTGGGGCGCAAGTGAAGCTTTCTTT. Protein: CASSQGWGASEAFF.

The chain couples TRBV18 to TRBJ1-2; 11 bases agree with TRBD1. The CDR3 loop spans 15 amino acids. After removal of 2 bases from V and 5 bases from J, the junction contained 4 bases not matched to a gene. Germline V gives CDR1 KGHSH, CDR2 LQKENI. CDR3 DNA: TGTGCCAGCTCACCAGGGACAGGGGGAGAGTATGGCTACACCTTC. Translation gives CASSPGTGGEYGYTF.

The CDR3 loop reads CASSPRTGGIGETQYF. In DNA, the CDR3 is TGTGCCAGCTCACCACGGACAGGGGGCATAGGAGAGACCCAGTACTTC. The chain couples TRBV18 to TRBJ2-5; 11 nucleotides line up with TRBD1. V was clipped by 1 base and J by 4 bases; unmatched bases: 5. This CDR3 has 16 residues. Looked up from germline, CDR1 is KGHSH and CDR2 is LQKENI.

The rearrangement links TRBV7-8 to TRBJ1-1; 8 positions match TRBD1. The germline V gene has CDR1 SGHVS and CDR2 FQNEAQ. The length of the CDR3 is 14 residues. Germline trimming cut 3 bases from V and 4 bases from J; bases unmatched to any gene: 4. CDR3 loop: CASSFTGGTTEAFF. DNA for the CDR3: TGTGCCAGCAGCTTCACAGGGGGTACCACTGAAGCTTTCTTT.

The genes are TRBV9 and TRBJ2-5, with D maybe TRBD2 (5 bases). CDR3 length equals 15 residues. Germline-derived CDR1 and CDR2 are SGDLS and YYNGEE. V lost 2 bases to trimming and J lost 2 bases, with 13 bases between them. CDR3 sequence: CASSVRGLVQETQYF. In DNA form, the CDR3 reads TGTGCCAGCAGCGTTCGGGGATTAGTTCAAGAGACCCAGTACTTC.

The chain recombines TRBV19 with TRBJ1-2; 8 positions match TRBD1. The CDR3 covers 14 residues. Germline V gene lookup returns CDR1 LNHDA and CDR2 SQIVND (reference sequence). V shed 4 bases, J shed 8 bases, and the junction held 9 bases outside the gene matches. CDR3 region: CASSTADRVGGYTF. The CDR3 DNA sequence: TGTGCCAGTAGTACGGCGGACAGGGTAGGAGGCTACACCTTC.

The chain is built from TRBV7-3 and TRBJ2-1; 10 bases map to TRBD2. This CDR3 is 14 amino acids long. Looked up from germline, CDR1 is SGHTA and CDR2 is FQGTGA. Trimming removed 2 bases from V and 9 bases from J; junction bases left unmatched: 4. The CDR3: CASSLLAGEGEQFF. In DNA form, the CDR3 reads TGTGCCAGCAGCTTACTAGCGGGAGAAGGTGAGCAGTTCTTC.

On this clone itself: Within the sample, other DNA sequences also encode this same CDR3. The chain carries TRBV20-1 and TRBJ1-2; TRBD1 matches 7 bases. The CDR3 consists of 11 residues. Germline V gene sequence: CDR1 DFQATT, CDR2 SNEGSKA (reference sequence). V dropped 6 bases and J dropped 4; count of bases not matched to a gene: 2. CDR3 loop: CSARTGYGYTF. CDR3 in DNA: TGCAGTGCCCGGACAGGCTATGGCTACACCTTC.

The V gene is TRBV29-1, the J gene TRBJ2-2, with a tentative D call TRBD1 (6 bases). V was pared by 5 bases and J by 0 bases, with 19 bases between. Germline-derived CDR1 and CDR2 are SQVTM and ANQGSEA. The CDR3 has 17 residues. DNA of the CDR3: TGCAGCGTTCCTGGGCAGGGGCCTTCAACGAACACCGGGGAGCTGTTTTTT. It codes for CSVPGQGPSTNTGELFF.

This clone came up once. The V call is TRBV19, the J call TRBJ1-3, with TRBD1 matching 9 bases. J was trimmed by 4 bases and V by 0 bases; bases with no gene match: 10. Germline V gene data show CDR1 as LNHDA and CDR2 as SQIVND (reference sequence). CDR3 length equals 18 residues. CDR3: CASSIEGDRAKEGNTIYF. The CDR3 nucleotides read TGTGCCAGTAGTATAGAAGGGGACAGGGCTAAGGAGGGAAACACCATATATTTT. Full variable domain (outside the CDR3, taken from reference TRBV19 and TRBJ1-3): DGGITQSPKYLFRKEGQNVTLSCEQNLNHDAMYWYRQDPGQGLRLIYYSQIVNDFQKGDIAEGYSVSREKKESFPLTVTSAQKNPTAFYLCASSIEGDRAKEGNTIYFGEGSWLTVV.

The rearrangement joins TRBV21-1 to TRBJ1-3. TRBV21-1 corresponds to a pseudogene. The CDR3 runs to 17 residues. This CDR3 reads CASSFRGNMRAGNTIYF. For the CDR3, the DNA is TGTGCCAGCAGCTTTCGAGGGAACATGAGAGCTGGAAACACCATATATTTT.

The chain has TRBV4-1 and TRBJ2-5; 11 nucleotides match TRBD2. V was clipped by 3 bases and J by 7 bases; unmatched bases: 13. CDR1 and CDR2 from the germline V gene are MGHRA and YSYEKL. The CDR3 sequence is 17 residues long. This CDR3 is CASSQELEGSGRGTQYF. In DNA form, the CDR3 reads TGCGCCAGCAGCCAGGAGCTAGAAGGTAGCGGGAGGGGGACCCAGTACTTC.

V and J are TRBV25-1 and TRBJ2-1; a weak D match, TRBD1 (6 bases). The V gene lost 1 base and the J gene lost 5 bases, with 12 bases spanning the gap. Germline V CDR1 and CDR2: MGHDK, SYGVNS. The CDR3 has 15 residues. The CDR3 nucleotides read TGTGCCAGCAGTGAATGGCTAGCAGGGGACAATGAGCAGTTCTTC. Translation gives CASSEWLAGDNEQFF.

This chain joins TRBV5-1 and TRBJ2-2, with 9 bases that match TRBD2. After removal of 7 bases from V and 6 bases from J, the junction contained 4 bases not matched to a gene. Germline V CDR1 and CDR2: SGHRS, YFSETQ. The CDR3 totals 13 residues. CDR3 coding DNA: TGCGCCAGCGGCGGGAGGGGAGCCGGGGAGCTGTTTTTT. This sequence encodes CASGGRGAGELFF.

The chain employs TRBV24-1 and TRBJ1-2; D call uncertain. V was cut by 5 bases and J by 0 bases, with 6 bases left in between. The germline gives CDR1 KGHDR, CDR2 SFDVKD. CDR3 size: 13 residues. This chain's CDR3 is CATSVGANYGYTF. DNA for the CDR3: TGTGCCACCAGTGTCGGGGCTAACTATGGCTACACCTTC.

This clone was detected once. The chain links TRBV18 to TRBJ2-3; 7 nucleotides agree with TRBD2. Germline V gene lookup returns CDR1 KGHSH and CDR2 LQKENI. The CDR3 has 15 residues. V gave up 4 bases and J gave up 0 bases; unmatched junction bases: 4. The CDR3 DNA reads TGTGCCAGCTCACTGTCTAGCGGTAGCACAGATACGCAGTATTTT. Protein product: CASSLSSGSTDTQYF.

The chain recombines TRBV5-1 with TRBJ1-4; 8 bases map to TRBD1. The CDR3 has 15 residues. CDR1 is SGHRS, CDR2 YFSETQ, per germline. Trimming cost V 4 bases and J 7 bases; bases outside gene matches: 9. CDR3 DNA: TGCGCCAGCAGCGCTGGGACAGGCTCGGTTGAAAAACTGTTTTTT. Its protein product is CASSAGTGSVEKLFF.

The chain uses TRBV4-2 and TRBJ1-2; TRBD1 is a possible D gene (5 bases). Looked up from germline, CDR1 is LGHNA and CDR2 is YNFKEQ. This CDR3 has 15 residues. V was pared by 0 bases and J by 0 bases, with 8 bases between. Here the CDR3 DNA reads TGTGCCAGCAGCCAAGAGCCAGGGTCTAACTATGGCTACACCTTC. Translated: CASSQEPGSNYGYTF.

The V and J genes are TRBV2 and TRBJ2-1, with TRBD2 matching 9 bases. Trimming took 3 bases from V and 7 from J; bases not matched to a gene: 7. The CDR3 sequence is 15 residues long. Germline lookup yields CDR1 SNHLY and CDR2 FYNNEI. DNA for the CDR3: TGTGCCAGCAGTGAGGAGGCGGGAGGGTGGAATGAGCAGTTCTTC. As protein: CASSEEAGGWNEQFF.

CDR3 amino acids: CASSQQGARGYTF. DNA of the CDR3: TGCGCCAGCAGCCAACAGGGGGCGCGTGGCTACACCTTC. The chain has TRBV4-1 and TRBJ1-2; 8 bases match TRBD1. Per germline, CDR1 MGHRA and CDR2 YSYEKL. CDR3 length equals 13 residues. After removal of 2 bases from V and 7 bases from J, the junction contained 3 bases not matched to a gene.

This clone has a handful of counts. The chain employs TRBV7-9 and TRBJ1-5; 10 bases map to TRBD1. The CDR3 is made up of 15 amino acids. Losses at the gene ends were 5 bases for V and 5 bases for J; bases not matched to a gene: 6. In germline, CDR1 is SEHNR, CDR2 FQNEAQ (reference sequence). The CDR3, as DNA: TGTGCCAGCAGCCCCGGGACAGGGGTTGATCAGCCCCAGCATTTT. It is translated as CASSPGTGVDQPQHF.

The rearrangement uses TRBV6-1 and TRBJ1-2, with D possibly being TRBD1 (5 bases). This CDR3 has 15 amino acids. Germline V gene sequence: CDR1 MNHNS, CDR2 SASEGT. The V end lost 1 base, the J end lost 0 bases, and 9 bases lay between the germline ends. DNA for the CDR3: TGTGCCAGCAGTGAAGGACAGCCAACTAACTATGGCTACACCTTC. It encodes CASSEGQPTNYGYTF.